This T cell receptor beta chain was found in a study of cytomegalovirus exposure and HLA in healthy donors. The primer mix had 60 Vbeta and 13 Jbeta primers. The assay was immunoSEQ multiplex PCR, and TCRdb's table has in-frame clones only and misses some. Of about 160,000 clones listed, 82% are singletons. Overall study results and limits: Reportedly, a later analysis found an Asian-associated ancestry cluster had fewer N-insertions than the roughly 670-donor mean. In a later analysis, CMV-associated beta chains were mostly HLA-associated, it appeared.

A note on this clone: Its antigen is as yet unknown.

The CDR3 length is 15 residues. Per germline, CDR1 GTSNPN and CDR2 SVGIG (reference sequence). The V segment lost 5 bases and the J segment 9 bases; nucleotides outside the gene matches: 13. This TCR was recovered from a girl aged 10 to 17 in good health and CMV-seropositive. Sequenced input: PBMCs. The chain links TRBV30 to TRBJ2-1, with TRBD2 matching 10 bases. This CDR3 is CAWSPDGLAETEQFF. The CDR3 nucleotides read TGTGCCTGGTCCCCAGATGGACTAGCGGAGACTGAGCAGTTCTTC.